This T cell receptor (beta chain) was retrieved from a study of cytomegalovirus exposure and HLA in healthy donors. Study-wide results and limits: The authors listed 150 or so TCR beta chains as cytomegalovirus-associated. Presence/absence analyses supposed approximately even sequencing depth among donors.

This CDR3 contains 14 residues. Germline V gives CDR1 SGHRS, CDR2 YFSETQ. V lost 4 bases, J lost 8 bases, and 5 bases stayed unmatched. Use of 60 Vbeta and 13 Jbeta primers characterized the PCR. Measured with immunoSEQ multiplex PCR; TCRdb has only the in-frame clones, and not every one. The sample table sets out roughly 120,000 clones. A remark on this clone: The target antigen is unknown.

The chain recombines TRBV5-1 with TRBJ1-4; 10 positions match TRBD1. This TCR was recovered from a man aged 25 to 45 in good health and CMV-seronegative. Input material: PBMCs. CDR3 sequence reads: CASSADRGEEKLFF. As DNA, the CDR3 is TGCGCCAGCAGCGCGGACAGGGGGGAGGAAAAACTGTTTTTT. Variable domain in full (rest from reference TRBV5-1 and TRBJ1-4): KAGVTQTPRYLIKTRGQQVTLSCSPISGHRSVSWYQQTPGQGLQFLFEYFSETQRNKGNFPGRFSGRQFSNSRSEMNVSTLELGDSALYLCASSADRGEEKLFFGSGTQLSVL.